This TCR beta chain was recovered during a study of blood T cell repertoires in COVID-19. As for the study in general: COVID-19 samples from acute and convalescent phases originated in the United States, Italy and Spain. Nucleic acid was either cDNA or gDNA, and it came from T cells, B-cell-depleted T cells, or PBMCs.

There are 14 residues in the CDR3. In germline, CDR1 is SGHRS, CDR2 YFSETQ. With 5 bases removed from V and 2 bases from J, the gap between germline ends came to 13 bases. Original data processing: By means of reference gene primer amplification, nucleated cell counts were estimated. The repertoire was sequenced with immunoSEQ multiplex PCR; TCRdb's copy has only in-frame clones and lacks some. V and J calls and clone size are copied from that table; D and trimming were computed from the DNA. The sample yields about 230,000 clones, over 75% seen once. This rearrangement joins TRBV5-1 to TRBJ2-5; the D is unclear. Sequenced: peripheral blood. The sequence was collected from a woman of 80 years or more with acute or convalescent COVID-19. In nucleotides, the CDR3 is TGCGCCAGCAGTTCAGCACAGCAACAAGAGACCCAGTACTTC. This gives the protein CASSSAQQQETQYF. Combining the CDR3 with reference TRBV5-1 and TRBJ2-5 gives the whole variable domain KAGVTQTPRYLIKTRGQQVTLSCSPISGHRSVSWYQQTPGQGLQFLFEYFSETQRNKGNFPGRFSGRQFSNSRSEMNVSTLELGDSALYLCASSSAQQQETQYFGPGTRLLVL.